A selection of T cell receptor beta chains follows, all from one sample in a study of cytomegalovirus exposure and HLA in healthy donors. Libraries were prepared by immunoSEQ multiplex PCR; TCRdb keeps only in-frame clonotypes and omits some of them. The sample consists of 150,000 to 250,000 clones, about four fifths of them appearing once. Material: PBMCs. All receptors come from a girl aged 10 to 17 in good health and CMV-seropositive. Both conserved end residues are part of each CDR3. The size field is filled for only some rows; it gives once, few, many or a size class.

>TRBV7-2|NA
CASSPPGTSYNEQFF
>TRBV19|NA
CASSPYGTGGYNEQFF
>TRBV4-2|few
CASSQDGQADQPQHF
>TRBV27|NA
CASSLRGTGNEQYF
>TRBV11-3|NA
CASSQGGRDQETQYF
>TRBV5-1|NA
CASSFFSGATEAFF
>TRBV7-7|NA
CASSSTSGGAFNEQFF
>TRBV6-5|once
CASSYDGRGAKNIQYF
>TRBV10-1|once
CASDRGTSGGKETQYF
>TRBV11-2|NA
CASSSQRGSLTDTQYF
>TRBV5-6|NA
CASSLDRNTGELFF
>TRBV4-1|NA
CASSRSDYPTDTQYF
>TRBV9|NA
CASSETPEGFYGYTF
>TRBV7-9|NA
CASSLGQNTEAFF
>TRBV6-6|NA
CASSYSQRDNEKLFF
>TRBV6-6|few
CASSYGQVHNEKLFF
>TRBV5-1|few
CASSVAGGYTEAFF
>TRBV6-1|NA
CASRQGSGNTIYF
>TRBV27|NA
CASSQTGVSLYEQYF
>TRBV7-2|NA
CASSLVAGALNYEQYF
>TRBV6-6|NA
CASSNPGTPLLGYTF
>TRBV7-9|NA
CASSATGIKAKNEQYF
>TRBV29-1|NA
CSVDATGDLYGYTF